This T cell receptor (beta chain) was captured by sequencing in a study of cytomegalovirus exposure and HLA in healthy donors. 60 Vbeta and 13 Jbeta primers were used in PCR. The protocol was immunoSEQ multiplex PCR, while the TCRdb copy is restricted to in-frame clones and leaves out a portion. The table records about 100,000 clones, around three quarters of them present only once. Study results and caveats: The listing of fewer than 200 TCR beta chains classed them as cytomegalovirus-associated.

CDR3 length: 15 amino acids. The trim removed 2 bases at V and 3 bases at J, leaving 3 bases unmatched. Germline CDR1 is ENHRY and CDR2 is SYGVKD. As concerns this clone: Its cognate antigen is unknown.

Sequencing was performed on PBMCs. The sequence was obtained from a man in his forties or fifties in good health and CMV-seropositive. V usage is TRBV10-3 and J usage is TRBJ1-4; 7 nucleotides match TRBD1. The CDR3 DNA is TGTGCCATCAGTGAGAGGGGGCAGGCTAATGAAAAACTGTTTTTT. It translates to CAISERGQANEKLFF.